A selection of T cell receptor beta chains follows, all from one sample in a study of shared clonotypes between healthy human individuals. The table came from immunoSEQ multiplex PCR; TCRdb's copy has only in-frame clones and leaves some out. The profile shows about 2.1 million clones, approximately 92% of them singletons. Sequenced: naive CD8+ T cells from PBMCs. These receptor sequences come from a man aged 18 to 35 in good health. Some clones in this sample may be carry-over from other donors' samples. The CDR3 runs from the conserved cysteine through the conserved F or W. The D gene is left open where the match is weak.

TRBV25-1	-	TRBJ1-2	CASSPWGGNYGYTF
TRBV2	TRBD1	TRBJ1-2	CASRWTGGDYGYTF
TRBV27	-	TRBJ1-5	CASSLTGLNQPQHF
TRBV7-3	-	TRBJ2-1	CASSPRRDSYNEQFF
TRBV7-9	-	TRBJ2-7	CASSPSGNEQYF
TRBV28	-	TRBJ2-7	CASSNPEETSSYEQYF
TRBV9	-	TRBJ1-2	CASMGDYGYTF
TRBV19	-	TRBJ1-1	CASSIAAGLNTEAFF
TRBV18	-	TRBJ1-1	CASSPPGGGPNTEAFF
TRBV29-1	-	TRBJ1-3	CSALVPLSSGNTIYF
TRBV9	TRBD2	TRBJ2-5	CASRGDSGSGETQYF
TRBV10-3	-	TRBJ2-1	CAISEPGLPNEQFF
TRBV18	TRBD2	TRBJ2-7	CASSGLAGGPPGYEQYF
TRBV1	-	TRBJ2-2	CTSSQEGGEGSVTGELFF
TRBV19	TRBD1	TRBJ1-2	CASSIRRDSTPFGGYTF
TRBV28	-	TRBJ1-2	CASRRTSYGYTF
TRBV9	TRBD2	TRBJ2-7	CASSGWAGDYEQYF
TRBV6-6	-	TRBJ1-2	CASTFSRGASYGYTF
TRBV19	TRBD2	TRBJ2-1	CASLGTSGSLNEQFF